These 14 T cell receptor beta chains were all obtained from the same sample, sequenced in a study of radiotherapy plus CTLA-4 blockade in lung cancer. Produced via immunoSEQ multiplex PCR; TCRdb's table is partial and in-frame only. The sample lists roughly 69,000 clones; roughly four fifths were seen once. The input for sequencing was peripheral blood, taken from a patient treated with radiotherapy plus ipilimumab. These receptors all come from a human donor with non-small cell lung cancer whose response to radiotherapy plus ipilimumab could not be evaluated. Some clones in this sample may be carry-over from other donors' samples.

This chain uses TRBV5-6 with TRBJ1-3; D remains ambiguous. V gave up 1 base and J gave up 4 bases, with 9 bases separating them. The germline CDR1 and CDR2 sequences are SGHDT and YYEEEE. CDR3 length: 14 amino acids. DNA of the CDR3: TGTGCCAGCAGCTTGAGGAACAGAGGAAACACCATATATTTT. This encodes CASSLRNRGNTIYF.

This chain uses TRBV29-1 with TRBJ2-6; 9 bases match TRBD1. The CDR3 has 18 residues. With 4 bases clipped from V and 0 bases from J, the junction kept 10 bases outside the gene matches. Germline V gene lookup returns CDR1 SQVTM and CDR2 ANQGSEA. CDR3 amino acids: CSVVGGTGTPSGANVLTF. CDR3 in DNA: TGCAGCGTTGTGGGGGGGACAGGGACCCCCTCTGGGGCCAACGTCCTGACTTTC.

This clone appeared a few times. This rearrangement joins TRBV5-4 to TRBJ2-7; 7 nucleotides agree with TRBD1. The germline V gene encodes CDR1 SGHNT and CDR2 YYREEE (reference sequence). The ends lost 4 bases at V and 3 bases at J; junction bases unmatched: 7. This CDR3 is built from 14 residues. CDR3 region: CASSHPRQGYEQYF. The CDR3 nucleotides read TGTGCCAGCAGCCACCCGAGACAGGGCTACGAGCAGTACTTC.

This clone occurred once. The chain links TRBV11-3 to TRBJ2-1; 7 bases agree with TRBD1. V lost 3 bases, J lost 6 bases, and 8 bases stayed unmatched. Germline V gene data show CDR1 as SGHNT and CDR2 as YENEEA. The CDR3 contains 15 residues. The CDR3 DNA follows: TGTGCCAGCAGCTTGGGCCAGGGGGTAAGCAATGAGCAGTTCTTC. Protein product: CASSLGQGVSNEQFF.

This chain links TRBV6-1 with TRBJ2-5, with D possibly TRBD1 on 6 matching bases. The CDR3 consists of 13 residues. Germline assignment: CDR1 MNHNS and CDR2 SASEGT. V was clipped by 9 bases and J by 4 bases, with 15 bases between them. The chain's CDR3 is CASRTVRLETQYF. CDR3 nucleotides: TGTGCCAGTCGGACAGTAAGGCTAGAGACCCAGTACTTC.

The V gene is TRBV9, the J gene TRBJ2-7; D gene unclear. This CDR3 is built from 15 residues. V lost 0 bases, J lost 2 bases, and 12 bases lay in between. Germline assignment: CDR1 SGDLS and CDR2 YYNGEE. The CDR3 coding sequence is TGTGCCAGCAGCGTAGGCGGCAGCTCCACCTACGAGCAGTACTTC. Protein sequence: CASSVGGSSTYEQYF.

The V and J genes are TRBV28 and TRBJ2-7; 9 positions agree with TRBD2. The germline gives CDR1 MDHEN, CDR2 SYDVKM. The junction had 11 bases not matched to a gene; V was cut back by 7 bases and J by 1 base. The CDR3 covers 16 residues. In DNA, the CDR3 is TGTGCCAGCACCCCGGGAGGGGCGGGAGGGTCCTACGAGCAGTACTTC. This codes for CASTPGGAGGSYEQYF.

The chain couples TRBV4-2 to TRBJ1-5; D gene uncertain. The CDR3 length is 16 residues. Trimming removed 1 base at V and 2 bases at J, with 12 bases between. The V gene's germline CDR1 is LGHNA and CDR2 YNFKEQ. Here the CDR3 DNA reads TGTGCCAGCAGCCAAGTCCCCGGGTCACGCAATCAGCCCCAGCATTTT. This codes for CASSQVPGSRNQPQHF.

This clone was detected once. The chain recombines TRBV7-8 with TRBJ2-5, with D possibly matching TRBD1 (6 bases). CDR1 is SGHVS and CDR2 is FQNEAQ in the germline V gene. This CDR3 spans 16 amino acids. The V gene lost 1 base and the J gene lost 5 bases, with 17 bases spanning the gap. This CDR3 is CASSLGSVSRGETQYF. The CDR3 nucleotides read TGTGCCAGCAGCTTAGGCAGCGTCTCAAGGGGGGAGACCCAGTACTTC. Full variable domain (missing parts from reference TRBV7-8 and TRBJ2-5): GAGVSQSPRYKVAKRGQDVALRCDPISGHVSLFWYQQALGQGPEFLTYFQNEAQLDKSGLPSDRFFAERPEGSVSTLKIQRTQQEDSAVYLCASSLGSVSRGETQYFGPGTRLLVL.

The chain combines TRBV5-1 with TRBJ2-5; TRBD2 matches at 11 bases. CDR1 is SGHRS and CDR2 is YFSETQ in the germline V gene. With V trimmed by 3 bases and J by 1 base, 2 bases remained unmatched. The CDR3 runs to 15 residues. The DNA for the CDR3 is TGCGCCAGCAGCTGGGGACTAGCGGCCCAAGAGACCCAGTACTTC. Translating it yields CASSWGLAAQETQYF.

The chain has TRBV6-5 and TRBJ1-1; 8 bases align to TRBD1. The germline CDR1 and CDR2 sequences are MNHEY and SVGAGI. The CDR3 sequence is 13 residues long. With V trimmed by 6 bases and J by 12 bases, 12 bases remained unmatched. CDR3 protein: CASSLGQGLIPFF. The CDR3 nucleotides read TGTGCCAGCAGCCTTGGACAGGGTCTTATTCCTTTCTTT.

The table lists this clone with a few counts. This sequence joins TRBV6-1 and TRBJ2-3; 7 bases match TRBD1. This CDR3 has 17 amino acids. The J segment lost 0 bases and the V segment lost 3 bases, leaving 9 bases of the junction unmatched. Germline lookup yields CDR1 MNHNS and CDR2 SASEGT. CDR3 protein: CASSELTGLFSTDTQYF. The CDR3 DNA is TGTGCCAGCAGTGAGCTGACAGGGCTCTTCAGCACAGATACGCAGTATTTT.

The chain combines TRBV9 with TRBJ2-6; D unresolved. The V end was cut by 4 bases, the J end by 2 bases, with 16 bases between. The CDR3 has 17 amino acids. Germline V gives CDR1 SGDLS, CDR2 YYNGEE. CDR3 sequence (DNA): TGTGCCAGCAGCAGAGCTCCCTTAGAAGCTGGGGCCAACGTCCTGACTTTC. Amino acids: CASSRAPLEAGANVLTF.

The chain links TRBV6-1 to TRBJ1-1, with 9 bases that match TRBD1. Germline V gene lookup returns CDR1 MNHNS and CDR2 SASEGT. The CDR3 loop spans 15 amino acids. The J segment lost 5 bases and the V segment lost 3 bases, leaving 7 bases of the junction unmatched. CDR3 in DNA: TGTGCCAGCAGTGAGACGACAGGGGGAGGGACTGAAGCTTTCTTT. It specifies CASSETTGGGTEAFF.